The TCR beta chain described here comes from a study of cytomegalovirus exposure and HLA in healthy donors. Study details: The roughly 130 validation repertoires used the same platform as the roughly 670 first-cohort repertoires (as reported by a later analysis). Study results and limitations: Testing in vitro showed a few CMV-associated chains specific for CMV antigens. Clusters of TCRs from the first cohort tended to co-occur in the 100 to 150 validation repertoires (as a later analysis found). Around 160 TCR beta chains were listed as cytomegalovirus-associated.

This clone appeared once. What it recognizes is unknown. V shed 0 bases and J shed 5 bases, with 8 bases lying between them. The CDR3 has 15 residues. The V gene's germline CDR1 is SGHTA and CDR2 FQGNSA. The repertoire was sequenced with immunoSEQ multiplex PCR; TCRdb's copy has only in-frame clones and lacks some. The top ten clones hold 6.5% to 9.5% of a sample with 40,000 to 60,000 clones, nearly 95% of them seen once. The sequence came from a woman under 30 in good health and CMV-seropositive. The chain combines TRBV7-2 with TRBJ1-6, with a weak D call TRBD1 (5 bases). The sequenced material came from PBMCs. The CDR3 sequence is CASSLAGVDNSPLHF. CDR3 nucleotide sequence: TGTGCCAGCAGCTTAGCAGGGGTGGATAATTCACCCCTCCACTTT. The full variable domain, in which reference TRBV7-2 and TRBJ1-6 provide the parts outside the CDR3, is GAGVSQSPSNKVTEKGKDVELRCDPISGHTALYWYRQSLGQGLEFLIYFQGNSAPDKSGLPSDRFSAERTGGSVSTLTIQRTQQEDSAVYLCASSLAGVDNSPLHFGNGTRLTVT.